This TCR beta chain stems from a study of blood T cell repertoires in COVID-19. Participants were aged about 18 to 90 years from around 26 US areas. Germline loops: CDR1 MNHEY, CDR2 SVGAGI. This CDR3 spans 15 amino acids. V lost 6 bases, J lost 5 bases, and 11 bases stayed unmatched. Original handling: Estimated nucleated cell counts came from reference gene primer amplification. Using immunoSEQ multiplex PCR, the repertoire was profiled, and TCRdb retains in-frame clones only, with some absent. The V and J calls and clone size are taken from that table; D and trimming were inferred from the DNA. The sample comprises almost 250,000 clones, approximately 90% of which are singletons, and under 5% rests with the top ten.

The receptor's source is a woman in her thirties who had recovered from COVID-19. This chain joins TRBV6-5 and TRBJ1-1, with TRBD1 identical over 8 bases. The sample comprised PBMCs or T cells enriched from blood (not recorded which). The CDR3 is CASSPGWTGLTEAFF. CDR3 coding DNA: TGTGCCAGCAGCCCAGGGTGGACAGGGTTAACTGAAGCTTTCTTT.